The 4 T cell receptor beta chains listed next were all sequenced from one sample in a study of cytomegalovirus exposure and HLA in healthy donors. In the PCR, 60 Vbeta and 13 Jbeta primers were used. Produced via immunoSEQ multiplex PCR; TCRdb's table is partial and in-frame only. The sample lists a few hundred thousand clones; around 65% were seen once. Sequencing was performed on PBMCs. All receptors come from a female donor in good health and CMV-seronegative.

V usage is TRBV5-6 and J usage is TRBJ1-3; no clear D gene. The end of the DNA is better explained by TRBJ2-2, so the J call may be wrong. From germline, CDR1 is SGHDT and CDR2 YYEEEE. The CDR3 has 13 amino acids. The CDR3, as DNA: TGTGCCAGCAGCTTGGTGAACACCGGGGAGCTGTTTTTT. Translation gives CASSLVNTGELFF.

CDR3: CASSARDRVTGELFF. For the CDR3, the DNA is TGCGCCAGCAGTGCCCGGGACAGAGTCACCGGGGAGCTGTTTTTT. V and J are TRBV10-2 and TRBJ2-2; the match to TRBD1 covers 7 bases. J gave up 4 bases and V 4 bases, and 6 bases lay outside the gene matches. Germline V gives CDR1 WSHSY, CDR2 SAAADI. This CDR3 has 15 residues.

The V and J genes are TRBV29-1 and TRBJ2-1, with 10 bases aligning to TRBD2. The CDR3 contains 15 residues. CDR1 SQVTM and CDR2 ANQGSEA come from the germline V gene. V shed 2 bases, J shed 6 bases, and the junction held 7 bases outside the gene matches. CDR3 region: CSVEKYTSGINEQFF. For the CDR3, the DNA is TGCAGCGTTGAAAAATACACTAGCGGGATCAATGAGCAGTTCTTC.

The chain employs TRBV11-3 and TRBJ2-1, with 7 bases identical to TRBD2. The CDR3 is made up of 17 amino acids. Unmatched junction bases numbered 17, after V lost 6 bases and J lost 6 bases. Germline V CDR1 and CDR2: SGHNT, YENEEA. The CDR3 reads CASRQRGVTAVGNEQFF. Written as DNA, the CDR3 is TGTGCCAGCAGACAGCGGGGCGTCACGGCGGTCGGCAATGAGCAGTTCTTC.